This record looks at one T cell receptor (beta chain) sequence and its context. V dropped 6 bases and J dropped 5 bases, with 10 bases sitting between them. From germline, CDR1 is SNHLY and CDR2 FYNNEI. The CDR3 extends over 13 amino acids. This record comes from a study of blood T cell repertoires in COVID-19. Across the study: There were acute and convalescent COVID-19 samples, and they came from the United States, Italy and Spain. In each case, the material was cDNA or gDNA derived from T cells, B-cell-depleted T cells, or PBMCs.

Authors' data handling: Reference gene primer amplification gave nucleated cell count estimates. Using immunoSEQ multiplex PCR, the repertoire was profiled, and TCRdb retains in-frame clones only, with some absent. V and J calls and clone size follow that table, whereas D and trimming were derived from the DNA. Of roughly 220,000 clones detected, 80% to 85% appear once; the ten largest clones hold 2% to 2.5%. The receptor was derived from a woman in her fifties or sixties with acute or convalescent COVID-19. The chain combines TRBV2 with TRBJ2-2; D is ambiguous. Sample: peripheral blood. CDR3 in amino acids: CASRVKRTGELFF. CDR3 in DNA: TGTGCCAGCAGGGTGAAGAGAACCGGGGAGCTGTTTTTT.